The next 10 T cell receptor beta chains were all read from a single sample in a study of blood T cell repertoires in COVID-19. Clones were read by immunoSEQ multiplex PCR, and TCRdb kept only the in-frame ones, dropping some. The repertoire includes over 150,000 clones, around 83% of them detected once, and roughly 6% sits in the top ten. Sequenced input: PBMCs or T cells enriched from blood (not recorded which). Receptor source: a man in his forties who had recovered from COVID-19.

This chain joins TRBV5-4 and TRBJ2-7, with D hard to call. Trimming removed 2 bases at V and 7 bases at J, with 10 bases between. Germline loops: CDR1 SGHNT, CDR2 YYREEE (reference sequence). The CDR3 totals 12 residues. In nucleotides, the CDR3 is TGTGCCAGCAGCTTAGATACTCGGGAGCAGTACTTC. Protein product: CASSLDTREQYF.

V is TRBV24-1 and J is TRBJ2-5; 8 nucleotides match TRBD1. After removal of 7 bases from V and 3 bases from J, the junction contained 0 bases not matched to a gene. CDR3 size: 12 residues. Germline assignment: CDR1 KGHDR and CDR2 SFDVKD. In nucleotides, the CDR3 is TGTGCCACCAGGGACAGGGAAGAGACCCAGTACTTC. Its translation: CATRDREETQYF.

The V gene is TRBV11-2, the J gene TRBJ1-1; 7 bases map to TRBD1. Germline V lookup: CDR1 SGHAT, CDR2 FQNNGV. V lost 5 bases to trimming and J lost 10 bases; unmatched junction nucleotides: 16. This CDR3 is built from 15 residues. The DNA of the CDR3 is TGTGCCAGCAGCCAGACGGATAGGGGGCGTACGGTAGCTTTCTTT. Amino acids: CASSQTDRGRTVAFF.

This rearrangement joins TRBV10-3 to TRBJ2-1; TRBD2 agrees at 9 bases. With V trimmed by 7 bases and J by 8 bases, 9 bases remained unmatched. Germline V gives CDR1 ENHRY, CDR2 SYGVKD. This CDR3 spans 14 amino acids. CDR3 residues: CAITATGLADEQFF. In DNA, the CDR3 is TGTGCCATCACTGCAACGGGACTAGCCGATGAGCAGTTCTTC.

The chain carries TRBV7-9 and TRBJ1-2; TRBD1 matches at 7 bases. Per germline, CDR1 SEHNR and CDR2 FQNEAQ (reference sequence). The V segment lost 3 bases and the J segment 6 bases; nucleotides outside the gene matches: 7. The CDR3 runs to 14 residues. The CDR3 spells CASSFDREGDGYTF. The CDR3 DNA follows: TGTGCCAGCAGCTTTGACAGGGAAGGAGATGGCTACACCTTC.

In DNA, the CDR3 is TGTGCCAGCAGTGAGATAGGAGGTCGCGAAGCTTTCTTT. Translation gives CASSEIGGREAFF. The chain uses TRBV6-1 and TRBJ1-1; no firm D call. Between the trimmed V and J ends, which lost 3 bases and 8 bases, there was a span of 13 bases. There are 13 residues in the CDR3. Germline V CDR1 and CDR2: MNHNS, SASEGT.

The chain joins TRBV28 to TRBJ2-7; 10 nucleotides agree with TRBD1. CDR1 and CDR2 (germline): MDHEN, SYDVKM. V was pared by 6 bases and J by 7 bases, with 6 bases of the junction left unmatched. CDR3 size: 13 residues. This CDR3 reads CASSWDRGGEQYF. The DNA of the CDR3 is TGTGCCAGCAGCTGGGACAGGGGTGGAGAGCAGTACTTC.

DNA for the CDR3: TGCGCCAGCAGCTTGACTTGGGGGGTCGACACCGGGGAGCTGTTTTTT. Amino acid sequence: CASSLTWGVDTGELFF. The chain is built from TRBV5-1 and TRBJ2-2, with D possibly being TRBD2 (6 bases). Germline V lookup: CDR1 SGHRS, CDR2 YFSETQ. The V gene lost 1 base and the J gene lost 3 bases, with 13 bases spanning the gap. This CDR3 spans 16 amino acids.

The CDR3 DNA sequence: TGCGCCAGCAGCCAAAACAGGGCTAGCACAGATACGCAGTATTTT. It codes for CASSQNRASTDTQYF. The genes are TRBV4-1 and TRBJ2-3, with D possibly matching TRBD1 (6 bases). CDR1 is MGHRA, CDR2 YSYEKL, per germline. This CDR3 spans 15 amino acids. V gave up 2 bases and J gave up 0 bases, with 9 bases separating them.

This chain connects TRBV7-2 to TRBJ1-2; D not certain. V lost 5 bases and J lost 7, with 20 bases in between. CDR1 is SGHTA, CDR2 FQGNSA, per germline. This CDR3 has 15 residues. CDR3 loop: CASSPSLPGIGGYTF. The DNA of the CDR3 is TGTGCCAGCAGCCCATCCCTCCCGGGGATCGGTGGCTACACCTTC.